This T cell receptor (beta chain) came from a study of identical twins (dated by TCRdb to about 2016). For context, the study as a whole: TCR alpha and beta repertoires from monozygotic twins, unrelated adults of various ages and cord blood were deep-sequenced to test whether fetal clonotypes persist. Replicate twin experiments were performed at different times using different library preparation protocols to rule out contamination. Results and caveats for the whole study, not just this receptor: Out-of-frame TCR alpha sequences shared between twins showed an excess of low generation-probability sequences compared with coincidental sharing between unrelated individuals. A weaker excess of twin sharing was found in beta out-of-frame sequences because the signal-to-noise ratio was lowered by fewer shared sequences. Because the same donors could not be followed over many years, the conclusions depended on cross-sectional statistical analysis. Recombination models systematically underestimated out-of-frame TCR alpha sharing in monozygotic twins but agreed with sharing between unrelated individuals. Invariant T cells such as MAIT and iNKT could partly confound zero-insertion analyses, although diverse VJ usage argued against such confounding for most clonotypes. Abundant cord blood beta clonotypes had fewer insertions, young adult naive repertoires showed a similar but weaker trend, and memory repertoires showed no such trend.

Of note for this clonotype: Its antigen specificity is not known. Base qualities are not recorded, but no much larger clone differs from it by a single base.

The library was built by means of 5' RACE. Instrument used: Illumina HiSeq 2000. A universal primer binding site was added through template switching, and the final cDNA carried a unique molecular identifier so that TCR cDNA molecules could be counted accurately. Specific primers in the conserved constant-segment region were used to synthesize first-strand cDNA for TCR alpha and beta chains. To control for contamination, each cDNA library was double barcoded with a SMART-Mk sample barcode plus Illumina barcodes. TruSeq adapter sequences, together with Illumina sample barcodes, were added in two successive PCR steps. TCR alpha and beta cDNA libraries were sequenced on the Illumina HiSeq platform with custom primers. In the original analysis: MiGEC processed the raw reads to extract unique molecular identifiers, while MiXCR was used to determine the CDR3 positions. For each individual, recombination models were inferred using an EM algorithm with the repgenHMM and IGoR tools. Shared clonotype analysis was performed with the tcR package in R, normalizing sharing by the product of cloneset sizes. To study raw recombination without the effects of thymic and clonal selection, out-of-frame nonproductive sequences were analyzed. TCRdb reran the public reads through fastp at Q25 and MiXCR, keeping productive beta chains. Duplicate CDR3 protein sequences are folded into a single record with the most common DNA and genes. Clone size and V and J calls follow TCRdb, not the original study. For this sample the table gives approximately 190,000 distinct CDR3 sequences, of which 15% to 20% were detected only once. In total, the top ten clones hold around two fifths of the sample.

Every donor was a healthy Caucasian. Three pairs of female monozygotic twins, all aged about 18 to 29 years, were included in the twin cohort. Positive isolation kits from Invitrogen were used to isolate the CD4+ and CD8+ T cell populations. In addition, the sample was reused for a study of T cells expressing NK-cell markers. As described in the second report: In sorted CD3+CD56+NKG2C+, CD3+CD56+NKG2C- and CD3+CD56-NKG2C+ T-cell subsets from 7 to 9 donors, TCR beta-chain repertoires were profiled. Of the eight sequenced donors, seven were found to be HCMV-seropositive and one was found to be HCMV-seronegative. In several experiments an anti-gammadeltaTCR antibody was added to restrict sorting to alphabetaTCR-expressing T cells. In six donors, the dominant CD3+CD56+NKG2C+ clonotypes were among the top 10 CD8+ clonotypes and accounted for about 1.0-7.5% of CD8+ T cells. Those dominant clonotypes were again the most abundant among CD3+CD56-NKG2C+ cells in a few donors, at roughly 25-60.1%. Whether the expanded NKG2C-expressing T cell clones were specific for HCMV antigens remained unclear. All eight donors whose samples were sequenced were randomly selected healthy volunteers, three of them men and five women. HCMV serostatus was determined by detecting HCMV-specific IgG in serum with a commercial ELISA kit. MIGEC was used to demultiplex reads and group the reads by UMI, and MiTCR was used to assemble and quantify clonotypes. Only TCR cDNA sequences supported by at least two reads were kept to exclude erroneous sequences. The tcR package was used for downstream repertoire analysis, and clonotypes were matched between fractions using CDR3 nucleotide sequence together with V segment. VDJmatch was used to annotate antigen specificity against VDJdb, with one amino acid substitution in CDR3 permitted.

This TCR derives from a woman between 18 and 29 years old in good health. The sequencing input was CD8+ T cells sorted from blood.

The nucleotide sequence is TGTGCCAGCAGCTTGGGACAGGGCTTCGGGGAGCAGTACTTC. Its translation is CASSLGQGFGEQYF. The V gene is TRBV5-5 and the J gene is TRBJ2-7, with 7 junctional bases fitting TRBD1. The cysteine opens and the phenylalanine closes a CDR3 of 14 amino acids. Only CDR3 DNA is held: 42 bases, read in frame from base 1. In the germline V gene (reference sequence), CDR1 corresponds to SGHKS and CDR2 to YYEKEE. V and J are trimmed by 0 bases and 7 bases, and the gene matches miss 7 bases of the junction.